This T cell receptor (beta chain) came from a study of blood T cell repertoires in COVID-19. Study details: The United States, Italy and Spain supplied acute and convalescent COVID-19 samples. T cells, B-cell-depleted T cells, or PBMCs provided the cDNA or gDNA that served as material.

This clone came up once. The V gene lost 5 bases and the J gene lost 5 bases, with 9 bases spanning the gap. This CDR3 comprises 12 residues. The V gene's germline CDR1 is MNHEY and CDR2 SVGAGI. Sequenced by immunoSEQ multiplex PCR; TCRdb stores in-frame clones only, minus some. The sample holds approximately 110,000 clones, 80% to 90% seen once. This sequence was found in a woman in her sixties or seventies with acute or convalescent COVID-19. The specimen was peripheral blood. The chain joins TRBV6-5 to TRBJ2-5; TRBD1 is a possible D gene (6 bases). The CDR3, as DNA: TGTGCCAGCAGTACAGGGCCGGAGACCCAGTACTTC. Translated: CASSTGPETQYF.